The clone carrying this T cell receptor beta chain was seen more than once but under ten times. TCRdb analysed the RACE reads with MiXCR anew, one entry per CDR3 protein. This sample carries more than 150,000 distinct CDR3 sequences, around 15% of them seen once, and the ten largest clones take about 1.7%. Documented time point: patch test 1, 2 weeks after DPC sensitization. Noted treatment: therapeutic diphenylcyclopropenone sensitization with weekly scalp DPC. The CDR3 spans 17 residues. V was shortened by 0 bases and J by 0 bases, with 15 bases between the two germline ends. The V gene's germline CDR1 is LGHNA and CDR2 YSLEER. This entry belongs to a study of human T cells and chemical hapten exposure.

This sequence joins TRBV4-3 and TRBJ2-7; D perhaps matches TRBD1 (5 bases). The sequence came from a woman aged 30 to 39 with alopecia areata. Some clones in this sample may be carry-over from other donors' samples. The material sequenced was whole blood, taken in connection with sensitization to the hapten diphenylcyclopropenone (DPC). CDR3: CASSQEVGGQSSYEQYF. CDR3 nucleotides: TGCGCCAGCAGCCAAGAAGTTGGTGGACAAAGCTCCTACGAGCAGTACTTC.